A selection of T cell receptor beta chains follows, all from one sample in a study of vaccination effects on CD4 cells after COVID-19. No antigen is known for these receptors. Generated by immunoSEQ multiplex PCR, the TCRdb table keeps only in-frame clones and is missing some. Counted here are roughly 68,000 clones, about 67% occurring once; the ten biggest clones make up about 1.4%. This specimen was CD4+ T cells from PBMCs cultured with HCoV-229E spike peptides, taken after COVID-19 vaccination. The receptors here all came from a human donor who received a COVID-19 vaccine. Both conserved end residues are part of each CDR3. The D gene is left open where the match is weak. Not all rows give a size; the values are once, few, many and, for expanded clones, a class.

j_call | d_call | v_call | clone_size | cdr3_nt | cdr3_aa
TRBJ2-5 | TRBD1 | TRBV2 | . | TGTGCCAGCAGTGAAGAAGGGGGCAGGGGGGAGACCCAGTACTTC | CASSEEGGRGETQYF
TRBJ1-5 | . | TRBV6-6 | . | TGTGCCAGCAGCCCCCCCAATCAGCCCCAGCATTTT | CASSPPNQPQHF
TRBJ2-5 | TRBD1 | TRBV7-2 | . | TGTGCCAGCAGCTCGATGGTTGGGACAGGGGAAGAGACCCAGTACTTC | CASSSMVGTGEETQYF
TRBJ1-1 | . | TRBV6-5 | . | TGTGCCAGCACCTTGGGGCCGGGCACTGAAGCTTTCTTT | CASTLGPGTEAFF
TRBJ2-2 | . | TRBV6-5 | . | TGTGCCAGCAGGGAGGGGGTGACCGGGGAGCTGTTTTTT | CASREGVTGELFF
TRBJ2-3 | . | TRBV2 | few | TGTGCCAGCAGTGTTTGGGGGAAAAGCACAGATACGCAGTATTTT | CASSVWGKSTDTQYF
TRBJ1-5 | . | TRBV4-3 | . | TGCGCCAGCAGCCAAGATCTGGCGTATAGCAATCAGCCCCAGCATTTT | CASSQDLAYSNQPQHF
TRBJ2-2 | . | TRBV6-2/TRBV6-3 | . | TGTGCCAGCAGTTACACCCGGGGGCCCGGGGAGCTGTTTTTT | CASSYTRGPGELFF
TRBJ2-5 | . | TRBV19 | . | TGTGCCAGCCAAGGGTCAGGGGAGACCCAGTACTTC | CASQGSGETQYF
TRBJ2-2 | TRBD2 | TRBV3-1/TRBV3-2 | . | TGTGCCAGCAGCCGGGGACTAGCGGGGGCCAAGAACACCGGGGAGCTGTTTTTT | CASSRGLAGAKNTGELFF
TRBJ1-2 | . | TRBV24-1 | few | TGTGCCACCAGTGACCCGGGTCTCTACTATGGCTACACCTTC | CATSDPGLYYGYTF
TRBJ1-2 | TRBD1 | TRBV18 | once | TGTGCCAGCTCACCCCAGCCAACACAGGGGGACGGCTACACCTTC | CASSPQPTQGDGYTF
TRBJ1-2 | . | TRBV12-3/TRBV12-4 | . | TGTGCCAGCAGTCGGACACTATATGGCTACACCTTC | CASSRTLYGYTF
TRBJ2-3 | TRBD2 | TRBV9 | . | TGTGCCAGCAGCACCCGTCCGACTAGCGGGGGAGCGGATACGCAGTATTTT | CASSTRPTSGGADTQYF
TRBJ1-2 | . | TRBV16 | . | TGTGCCAGCAGCCAATCAGGGGATTCCCTTCTAAACTATGGCTACACCTTC | CASSQSGDSLLNYGYTF
TRBJ1-5 | . | TRBV3-1/TRBV3-2 | few | TGTGCCAGCAGCCAAGATCCTAACAGCAATCAGCCCCAGCATTTT | CASSQDPNSNQPQHF
TRBJ1-1 | . | TRBV30 | once | TGTGCCTGGAGGGGGAGGATTGAAGCTTTCTTT | CAWRGRIEAFF
TRBJ2-3 | . | TRBV6-4 | . | TGTGCCAGCAGCGAGCAGGGCAGCACAGATACGCAGTATTTT | CASSEQGSTDTQYF
TRBJ2-5 | . | TRBV7-2 | . | TGTGCCAGCAGCTTAGCACGGACAGGAGGGGAGACCCAGTACTTC | CASSLARTGGETQYF
TRBJ2-5 | TRBD1 | TRBV18 | . | TGTGCCAGCTCACCACCGGGACAGGGTTTGGAGACCCAGTACTTC | CASSPPGQGLETQYF
TRBJ1-5 | . | TRBV10-3 | . | TGTGCCATCAGTGCCGACAGATTCAATCAGCCCCAGCATTTT | CAISADRFNQPQHF
TRBJ2-1 | TRBD1 | TRBV11-2 | once | TGTGCCAGCAGCTCTCAGGGGGCCCCCTCCTACAATGAGCAGTTCTTC | CASSSQGAPSYNEQFF
TRBJ2-4 | . | TRBV4-1 | . | TGCGCCAGCAGCCAAGGGCTACAGACCACGGGAGCCAAAAACATTCAGTACTTC | CASSQGLQTTGAKNIQYF
TRBJ2-3 | TRBD2 | TRBV18 | . | TGTGCCAGCTCATACTCCGGGACTAGCGGGGGGGCCTCAGATACGCAGTATTTT | CASSYSGTSGGASDTQYF
TRBJ1-1 | . | TRBV28 | . | TGTGCCTGCAGGGGCCTTGAAGCTTTCTTT | CACRGLEAFF
TRBJ1-5 | . | TRBV6-5 | . | TGTGCCAGCAGTCAATTACCGGCCAATCAGCCCCAGCATTTT | CASSQLPANQPQHF
TRBJ1-6 | TRBD1 | TRBV3-1/TRBV3-2 | few | TGTGCCAGCACCCCGGGACAGGGTTTTTCACCCCTCCACTTT | CASTPGQGFSPLHF
TRBJ2-5 | . | TRBV5-4 | . | TGTGCCAGCAGCTTTCCAGCGAGGCAAGAGACCCAGTACTTC | CASSFPARQETQYF
TRBJ1-5 | . | TRBV19 | once | TGTGCCAGTAGTAGGGCAAATCAGCCCCAGCATTTT | CASSRANQPQHF
TRBJ2-1 | . | TRBV5-1 | . | TGCGCCAGCAGCCTTGTGATAGGGACGAGGAATGAGCAGTTCTTC | CASSLVIGTRNEQFF
TRBJ1-2 | . | TRBV3-1/TRBV3-2 | once | TGTGCCAGCAGCCCCGGAGACTATGGCTACACCTTC | CASSPGDYGYTF
TRBJ1-1 | . | TRBV15 | . | TGTGCCACCAGCAGAGAACAGATGAACACTGAAGCTTTCTTT | CATSREQMNTEAFF
TRBJ1-6 | . | TRBV28 | . | TGTGCCAGCAGCGGACGGACCTATAATTCACCCCTCCACTTT | CASSGRTYNSPLHF
TRBJ2-3 | . | TRBV6-6 | . | TGTGCCATTAGGGACACGGGTATCAGGCCGCAGTATTTT | CAIRDTGIRPQYF
TRBJ1-1 | . | TRBV10-1 | . | TGCGCCAGCAGTGGGGCCCTGGCTTCGGAAGCTTTCTTT | CASSGALASEAFF
TRBJ1-1 | . | TRBV3-1/TRBV3-2 | once | TGTGCCAGCAGCCCAAGACGGACGGCGAACACTGAAGCTTTCTTT | CASSPRRTANTEAFF
TRBJ1-1 | . | TRBV6-5 | . | TGTGCCAGCAGTACCCAGGTTGAAGCTTTCTTT | CASSTQVEAFF
TRBJ1-1 | . | TRBV5-1 | . | TGCGCCAGCAGCTTGGGTACAGGGTTAAGCGATGAAGCTTTCTTT | CASSLGTGLSDEAFF
TRBJ1-2 | TRBD1 | TRBV3-1/TRBV3-2 | . | TGTGCCAGCAGCCAAGATCGTGACAGGGGGCGTCAATATGGCTACACCTTC | CASSQDRDRGRQYGYTF
TRBJ2-1 | . | TRBV9 | . | TGTGCCAGCAGCCTGGGACGGGGCGATGAGCAGTTCTTC | CASSLGRGDEQFF
TRBJ1-3 | . | TRBV19 | few | TGTGCCAGTAGTATGGAGCGAGGAAACACCATATATTTT | CASSMERGNTIYF
TRBJ2-3 | TRBD2 | TRBV7-2 | . | TGTGCCAGCAGCTTCCAGACTAGCGGGGACGGAGCAGATACGCAGTATTTT | CASSFQTSGDGADTQYF
TRBJ2-3 | TRBD2 | TRBV6-5 | . | TGTGCCAGCAGGAGGACTAGCGGGGCTGATACGCAGTATTTT | CASRRTSGADTQYF
TRBJ2-2 | . | TRBV5-1 | . | TGCGCCAGCAGCTTGAATCAGGGAGGTCCCGGGGAGCTGTTTTTT | CASSLNQGGPGELFF
TRBJ2-5 | . | TRBV24-1 | . | TGTGCCACCAGTGACGGAGCTCAAGAGACCCAGTACTTC | CATSDGAQETQYF
TRBJ2-4 | . | TRBV5-1 | . | TGCGCCAGCAGCCCCGGATCGAACGTAAACATTCAGTACTTC | CASSPGSNVNIQYF
TRBJ1-1 | . | TRBV21-1 | few | TGTGCCAGCAGCACGGACGGGAACACTGAAGCTTTCTTT | CASSTDGNTEAFF
TRBJ2-1 | TRBD2 | TRBV19 | . | TGTGCCAGTAGTATCCCGGGACTAGAGGGTGAGCAGTTCTTC | CASSIPGLEGEQFF
TRBJ1-3 | . | TRBV7-9 | . | TGTGCCAGCAACGGGAGGACCCCTGGAAACACCATATATTTT | CASNGRTPGNTIYF
TRBJ2-2 | TRBD1 | TRBV18 | . | TGTGCCAGCTCACCACCGGCACAGGACAGGGGACTCACCGGGGAGCTGTTTTTT | CASSPPAQDRGLTGELFF
TRBJ2-1 | TRBD1 | TRBV4-3 | . | TGCGCCAGCAGCCAAGTAGACAGGGATAACAATGAGCAGTTCTTC | CASSQVDRDNNEQFF
TRBJ1-5 | TRBD1 | TRBV2 | . | TGTGCCAGCAGTGATGGACAGGGGGCTTCAGGCAATCAGCCCCAGCATTTT | CASSDGQGASGNQPQHF
TRBJ2-1 | . | TRBV7-8 | . | TGTGCCAGCAGCTCGGACGAACTCGACAATGAGCAGTTCTTC | CASSSDELDNEQFF
TRBJ2-3 | TRBD1 | TRBV19 | . | TGTGCCAGTAGTAAGACAGGGCTGGCGGATACGCAGTATTTT | CASSKTGLADTQYF
TRBJ1-1 | TRBD1 | TRBV6-6 | . | TGTGCCAGCAGTCTTCCCGGGACAGGGTCGAACACTGAAGCTTTCTTT | CASSLPGTGSNTEAFF
TRBJ1-1 | . | TRBV18 | . | TGTGCCAGCTCACGGCAGGGCAACACTGAAGCTTTCTTT | CASSRQGNTEAFF